This TCR beta chain derives from a study of blood T cell repertoires in COVID-19 (dated by TCRdb to 2019 to 2021). Study-level background: The collaborator samples originated in the United States, Italy and Spain and spanned the acute and convalescent phases of COVID-19. The prospective study material was composed of cDNA or gDNA derived from T cells, B-cell-depleted T cells, or PBMCs. Deeply sampled blood TCRbeta repertoires from subjects exposed to, actively infected with, or recovered from COVID-19 were included in the dataset. A freely available public database, intended as a resource for researchers studying the immune response to SARS-CoV-2, is where the repertoires were released. The samples were drawn from the first 160 participants of the ongoing ImmuneRACE study and from some 1,300 subjects provided by 6 global collaborators. Sample metadata almost always included a de-identified subject ID, COVID-19 status, age in years and sex. HLA class I and class II types, where available, came from metadata supplied by the sample provider rather than from assay-based typing.

Paper-wide results and their limitations: The quantity of clinical and demographic metadata differed by source and by participant and was supplied without curation.

Each collaborating institution followed its own protocols to collect whole blood in K2EDTA tubes. For TCRbeta analysis, collaborators shipped samples in one of three forms: frozen whole blood, isolated PBMCs, or DNA extracted from either of those sample types. TCRbeta CDR3 regions were amplified from genomic DNA using the immunoSEQ Assay, a bias-controlled multiplex PCR. The study's own analysis went as follows. Within the assay, amplification of reference gene primers was used to estimate how many nucleated cells each sample contained. Sequence reads were collapsed and filtered to measure the absolute abundance of every unique TCRbeta CDR3 rearrangement. Productive Simpson clonality was computed per sample as the square root of Simpson's diversity index over productive rearrangements. TCRdb stores this immuneACCESS table with in-frame sequences only. Part of the clones is absent; in the studies checked, under half of the shortfall reflects unresolved V genes, and no reason is known for the rest. For V, J and clone size, that table is used; D and trimming come from the DNA. This sample holds roughly 82,000 clones; 82% were observed only once. The ten top clones hold roughly 10% of the sample.

CDR1 MDHEN and CDR2 SYDVKM were looked up in the germline V gene. Including the terminal cysteine and phenylalanine, the CDR3 comprises 16 residues. Just the 48-base CDR3 DNA is kept, in frame starting at base 1. V has 4 bases trimmed and J has 8 bases trimmed; junction bases matching no gene number 13. This clone was detected only once. It has no known antigen specificity. Within one base of it there is no much larger clone, and no base qualities were kept. The sequencing input was peripheral blood. Recombination connected TRBV28 to TRBJ2-1; TRBD2 fits 8 bases in the junction. This clonotype was obtained from a man between 60 and 75 years old with acute or convalescent COVID-19. The DNA sequence is given as TGTGCCAGCAGTTCTAGCGGGCACACCCTCGGAGATGAGCAGTTCTTC. It translates to CASSSSGHTLGDEQFF. The variable domain in full, with residues beyond the CDR3 obtained from the reference TRBV28 and TRBJ2-1 genes, is DVKVTQSSRYLVKRTGEKVFLECVQDMDHENMFWYRQDPGLGLRLIYFSYDVKMKEKGDIPEGYSVSREKKERFSLILESASTNQTSMYLCASSSSGHTLGDEQFFGPGTRLTVL.